Each of the 14 T cell receptor beta chains below was sequenced from the same sample in a study of early T cells in non-severe SARS-CoV-2 infection. Via MiXCR, TCRdb re-called the 5' RACE reads, giving one row per CDR3 protein. This table has about 50,000 distinct CDR3 sequences, approximately 5.1% appearing once. Sequencing used whole blood, obtained at baseline. The receptors here all came from an adult who was a healthcare worker with PCR-confirmed SARS-CoV-2 infection or an uninfected control (not recorded which).

Many counts were recorded for this clonotype. This chain uses TRBV12-5 with TRBJ1-1, with 7 bases matching TRBD1. Trimming removed 7 bases from V and 3 bases from J; junction bases left unmatched: 14. Germline V lookup: CDR1 LGHNT, CDR2 FRNRAP. The CDR3 is 16 amino acids. CDR3 sequence reads: CASVTFWTGRYTEAFF. As DNA, the CDR3 is TGTGCTAGTGTCACTTTTTGGACAGGTCGGTACACTGAAGCTTTCTTT.

This clonotype was observed many times. This rearrangement joins TRBV6-6 to TRBJ2-1; no firm D call. Germline lookup yields CDR1 MNHNY and CDR2 SVGAGI (reference sequence). V gave up 4 bases and J gave up 0 bases, with 4 bases separating them. The length of the CDR3 is 13 residues. The CDR3 DNA reads as TGTGCCAGCAGTTCCGCCTCCTACAATGAGCAGTTCTTC. Protein: CASSSASYNEQFF.

The table lists this clonotype with many counts. The chain recombines TRBV19 with TRBJ2-1; 8 nucleotides line up with TRBD1. The CDR3 totals 15 residues. Germline CDR1 reads LNHDA; CDR2 reads SQIVND (reference sequence). Losses at the gene ends were 5 bases for V and 5 bases for J; bases not matched to a gene: 8. DNA of the CDR3: TGTGCCAGTAGTGCCGGGACAGGCCTCGACAATGAGCAGTTCTTC. It specifies CASSAGTGLDNEQFF.

This clonotype was observed at least ten times. The rearrangement joins TRBV3-1 to TRBJ2-2, with TRBD2 as a possible D gene (6 bases). Germline values: CDR1 LGHDT, CDR2 YNNKEL (reference sequence). Trimming shortened V by 0 bases and J by 6 bases, and 14 bases separated the two germline ends. The CDR3 runs 16 residues. The chain's CDR3 is CASSQDLLAMAGELFF. The DNA for the CDR3 is TGTGCCAGCAGCCAAGACTTACTAGCAATGGCCGGGGAGCTGTTTTTT.

The chain combines TRBV6-1 with TRBJ1-4; D not certain. Deletions cut 4 bases from V and 8 bases from J, with 11 bases between. The CDR3 runs to 13 residues. Germline V gene sequence: CDR1 MNHNS, CDR2 SASEGT. The CDR3 DNA follows: TGTGCCAGCAGTGTGGACTGGGAGGAAAAACTGTTTTTT. It translates to CASSVDWEEKLFF.

This clonotype was picked up many times. The CDR3 coding sequence is TGTGCCAGTAGTATACGGGTCCAAGAGACCCAGTACTTC. This codes for CASSIRVQETQYF. This chain joins TRBV19 and TRBJ2-5; D is ambiguous. The V end was cut by 2 bases, the J end by 1 base, with 5 bases between. The CDR3 totals 13 residues. Germline-derived CDR1 and CDR2 are LNHDA and SQIVND (reference sequence). The full variable domain, in which reference TRBV19 and TRBJ2-5 provide the parts outside the CDR3, is DGGITQSPKYLFRKEGQNVTLSCEQNLNHDAMYWYRQDPGQGLRLIYYSQIVNDFQKGDIAEGYSVSREKKESFPLTVTSAQKNPTAFYLCASSIRVQETQYFGPGTRLLVL.

The rearrangement uses TRBV11-2 and TRBJ2-1; the D gene is possibly TRBD2 (5 bases). CDR1 is SGHAT, CDR2 FQNNGV, per germline. V lost 5 bases, J lost 4 bases, and 15 bases lay in between. The CDR3 is 15 residues long. The CDR3 DNA sequence: TGTGCCAGCAGCACCCTTCTAGCCCTGTACAATGAGCAGTTCTTC. It is translated as CASSTLLALYNEQFF.

The chain has TRBV4-2 and TRBJ2-1; TRBD2 is a possible D gene (5 bases). V was clipped by 2 bases and J by 0 bases, with 14 bases between them. In germline, CDR1 is LGHNA, CDR2 YNFKEQ. The CDR3 totals 17 residues. CDR3 coding DNA: TGTGCCAGCAGCCAACCCGCGCGGGTGTCCTCCTACAATGAGCAGTTCTTC. Amino acids: CASSQPARVSSYNEQFF.

This clonotype was counted many times. This sequence joins TRBV6-1 and TRBJ2-6; 11 bases match TRBD1. The ends lost 7 bases at V and 0 bases at J; junction bases unmatched: 5. Germline V lookup: CDR1 MNHNS, CDR2 SASEGT. The CDR3 runs 17 residues. The CDR3 DNA follows: TGTGCCAGCACCGGACAGGGGGCACTCTCTGGGGCCAACGTCCTGACTTTC. Encoded protein: CASTGQGALSGANVLTF.

In its sample, this clonotype was seen many times. This sequence joins TRBV5-8 and TRBJ2-6; 11 positions agree with TRBD1. Germline V gives CDR1 SGHTS, CDR2 YDEGEE. V was pared by 4 bases and J by 2 bases, with 5 bases of the junction left unmatched. The CDR3 covers 17 residues. CDR3 DNA: TGTGCCAGCAGCGCCGGGACAGGGGGGCCTGGGGCCAACGTCCTGACTTTC. Protein sequence: CASSAGTGGPGANVLTF.

This clonotype has a count of ten or more. The rearrangement joins TRBV28 to TRBJ1-6; the D gene is possibly TRBD1 (5 bases). Trimming took 6 bases from V and 13 from J, leaving 19 bases between them. Germline values: CDR1 MDHEN, CDR2 SYDVKM. The CDR3 consists of 14 residues. The CDR3 spells CASSGGDGRGPLHF. In DNA form, the CDR3 reads TGTGCCAGCAGCGGTGGGGACGGGCGAGGGCCCCTCCACTTT.

The table lists this clonotype with many counts. V usage is TRBV20-1 and J usage is TRBJ2-3; D might be TRBD1 or TRBD2, each matching 5 bases. Germline V lookup: CDR1 DFQATT, CDR2 SNEGSKA (reference sequence). Trimming took off 6 bases at V and 2 bases at J, with 18 bases between the two ends. The CDR3 is 15 amino acids. The CDR3 DNA follows: TGCAGTGCCCAAGAACGGGGACCAACCACAGATACGCAGTATTTT. Translating gives CSAQERGPTTDTQYF.

This clonotype was detected only a few times. The rearrangement links TRBV20-1 to TRBJ2-5; TRBD2 matches 10 bases. V shed 4 bases, J shed 5 bases, and the junction held 16 bases outside the gene matches. This CDR3 region has 17 residues. CDR1 is DFQATT and CDR2 is SNEGSKA in the germline V gene (reference sequence). The CDR3 loop reads CSANPRLAGRVIETQYF. The CDR3 DNA reads as TGCAGTGCTAATCCCAGACTAGCGGGTCGAGTAATCGAGACCCAGTACTTC.

This clonotype was observed many times. The chain uses TRBV5-1 and TRBJ2-2, with D hard to call. This CDR3 is 11 amino acids long. Trimming removed 7 bases from V and 6 bases from J, with 7 bases in between. Germline CDR1 reads SGHRS; CDR2 reads YFSETQ. The CDR3, as DNA: TGCGCCAGCCGAGTCGCCGGGGAGCTGTTTTTT. It is translated as CASRVAGELFF.